This T cell receptor beta chain was identified in a study of blood T cell repertoires in COVID-19. Whole-study context: Both acute and convalescent COVID-19 samples were obtained from the United States, Italy and Spain.

Assignments of participants to cohorts depended upon their own reported clinical history. Per the original data handling: Nucleated cell number was recorded as an estimate derived from reference gene primer amplification. Only in-frame clones appear in the TCRdb table, and some are missing; sequencing was by immunoSEQ multiplex PCR. D and trimming come from the DNA, and the V and J calls and clone size come from that table. This table holds some 300,000 clones, roughly 86% found once. Sequences were obtained from PBMCs or T cells enriched from blood (not recorded which). The sequence was obtained from a woman under 40 who had recovered from COVID-19.

The CDR3 DNA reads as TGTGCCAGCAGCGTAGCCTCCGTGGAGACCCAGTACTTC. Translating gives CASSVASVETQYF. V and J are TRBV9 and TRBJ2-5; D gene uncertain. Germline V lookup: CDR1 SGDLS, CDR2 YYNGEE. V was cut by 0 bases and J by 5 bases, with 8 bases left in between. This CDR3 spans 13 amino acids.